Below are 27 T cell receptor beta chains sequenced from a single sample in a study of graft-versus-host responses after intestinal transplantation. Sequencing was performed with immunoSEQ multiplex PCR; in TCRdb, only in-frame clones are kept and a portion is missing. Found here are over 9,000 clones, 90% to 95% of them singletons; the top ten hold about 3.4%. Time point specified: postoperative day 105 after intestinal transplantation (dayNNNN = postoperative day). Sample: PBMCs, taken 105 days after intestinal transplantation. The receptors originated from a human patient who received an intestinal transplant, so some T cells may come from the graft donor.

This chain links TRBV7-9 with TRBJ2-7; 9 nucleotides align to TRBD1. Unmatched junction bases numbered 5, after V lost 5 bases and J lost 3 bases. The V gene's germline CDR1 is SEHNR and CDR2 FQNEAQ (reference sequence). The CDR3 spans 14 residues. CDR3 coding DNA: TGTGCCAGCAGCCCGGGACAGGGAGGCTACGAGCAGTACTTC. This sequence encodes CASSPGQGGYEQYF.

V usage is TRBV5-4 and J usage is TRBJ2-3; 12 bases are shared with TRBD2. In germline, CDR1 is SGHNT, CDR2 YYREEE (reference sequence). The CDR3 has 18 residues. J was trimmed by 0 bases and V by 4 bases; bases with no gene match: 9. The CDR3 is CASSAGLAGTLSTDTQYF. In DNA, the CDR3 is TGTGCCAGCAGCGCCGGACTAGCGGGGACCCTTAGCACAGATACGCAGTATTTT.

The rearrangement uses TRBV11-3 and TRBJ2-2, with no clear D. Trimming took 4 bases from V and 6 from J, leaving 6 bases between them. Germline CDR1 SGHNT, CDR2 YENEEA. This CDR3 is built from 12 residues. The DNA for the CDR3 is TGTGCCAGCAGCTCCCCTGCCGGGGAGCTGTTTTTT. The encoded protein is CASSSPAGELFF. Full variable domain (remainder filled in from reference TRBV11-3 and TRBJ2-2): EAGVVQSPRYKIIEKKQPVAFWCNPISGHNTLYWYLQNLGQGPELLIRYENEEAVDDSQLPKDRFSAERLKGVDSTLKIQPAELGDSAVYLCASSSPAGELFFGEGSRLTVL.

The chain joins TRBV7-9 to TRBJ2-7; 7 bases are a match to TRBD1. Germline CDR1 is SEHNR and CDR2 is FQNEAQ (reference sequence). V was clipped by 4 bases and J by 6 bases; unmatched bases: 15. There are 16 residues in the CDR3. CDR3: CASSSQDLNNRGEQYF. CDR3 nucleotide sequence: TGTGCCAGCAGCTCCCAAGACCTCAACAACAGGGGCGAGCAGTACTTC. The full variable domain, its missing parts supplied by reference TRBV7-9 and TRBJ2-7, is DTGVSQNPRHKITKRGQNVTFRCDPISEHNRLYWYRQTLGQGPEFLTYFQNEAQLEKSRLLSDRFSAERPKGSFSTLEIQRTEQGDSAMYLCASSSQDLNNRGEQYFGPGTRLTVT.

V gene TRBV19 combines with J gene TRBJ2-7, with D unclear. CDR3 size: 12 residues. The V gene lost 11 bases and the J gene lost 0 bases, with 11 bases spanning the gap. Germline assignment: CDR1 LNHDA and CDR2 SQIVND (reference sequence). The DNA of the CDR3 is TGTGCCGGTCTGACTCCCTCCTACGAGCAGTACTTC. Amino acids: CAGLTPSYEQYF.

V is TRBV7-2 and J is TRBJ2-7, with TRBD2 matching over 7 bases. The germline V gene has CDR1 SGHTA and CDR2 FQGNSA. V was clipped by 1 base and J by 2 bases; unmatched bases: 5. The CDR3 contains 15 residues. DNA for the CDR3: TGTGCCAGCAGCTTAGATCGCGGGGGAACCTACGAGCAGTACTTC. It is translated as CASSLDRGGTYEQYF.

The rearrangement uses TRBV29-1 and TRBJ2-7; 9 bases are shared with TRBD1. Unmatched junction bases numbered 7, after V lost 4 bases and J lost 6 bases. The length of the CDR3 is 13 residues. CDR1 and CDR2 (germline): SQVTM, ANQGSEA. The DNA for the CDR3 is TGCAGCGTTGGCTCCGGGACAGGGCCCGAGCAGTACTTC. Protein: CSVGSGTGPEQYF.

The chain employs TRBV5-1 and TRBJ2-1; 12 bases align to TRBD2. V shed 4 bases, J shed 7 bases, and the junction held 9 bases outside the gene matches. The CDR3 is 16 amino acids. Germline CDR1 reads SGHRS; CDR2 reads YFSETQ. As DNA, the CDR3 is TGCGCCAGCAGCAATCGACTAGCGGGAGCTTTAAATGAGCAGTTCTTC. Its translation: CASSNRLAGALNEQFF.

The rearrangement links TRBV30 to TRBJ2-7; TRBD2 aligns across 8 bases. The germline gives CDR1 GTSNPN, CDR2 SVGIG (reference sequence). Trimming at V came to 2 bases and at J to 3 bases, leaving 9 bases not matched to a gene. CDR3 length: 15 amino acids. CDR3 sequence: CAWSQSGSIVYEQYF. The CDR3 coding sequence is TGTGCCTGGAGTCAAAGCGGGAGTATAGTCTACGAGCAGTACTTC.

The gene calls are TRBV6-1 and TRBJ1-1; 8 bases are shared with TRBD1. Germline CDR1 MNHNS, CDR2 SASEGT. CDR3 size: 16 residues. After removal of 2 bases from V and 4 bases from J, the junction contained 9 bases not matched to a gene. The CDR3 loop reads CASSEKSGTGGTEAFF. In DNA form, the CDR3 reads TGTGCCAGCAGTGAAAAGTCCGGGACAGGCGGCACTGAAGCTTTCTTT.

This CDR3 reads CASSLKGTGAYEQYF. The CDR3 bases are TGTGCCAGCAGCTTGAAGGGGACAGGGGCCTACGAGCAGTACTTC. The V gene is TRBV5-6, the J gene TRBJ2-7; TRBD1 agrees at 10 bases. CDR1 is SGHDT and CDR2 is YYEEEE in the germline V gene. This CDR3 has 15 amino acids. With V trimmed by 1 base and J by 2 bases, 3 bases remained unmatched. Full variable domain (outside the CDR3, taken from reference TRBV5-6 and TRBJ2-7): DAGVTQSPTHLIKTRGQQVTLRCSPKSGHDTVSWYQQALGQGPQFIFQYYEEEERQRGNFPDRFSGHQFPNYSSELNVNALLLGDSALYLCASSLKGTGAYEQYFGPGTRLTVT.

V is TRBV19 and J is TRBJ2-1, with D possibly being TRBD1 or TRBD2 (6 bases each). Deletions cut 6 bases from V and 1 base from J, with 16 bases between. From germline, CDR1 is LNHDA and CDR2 SQIVND (reference sequence). The CDR3 is 16 amino acids. In DNA form, the CDR3 reads TGTGCCAGTAGCCAATGGGGGGCCGGATCCTACAATGAGCAGTTCTTC. Its protein is CASSQWGAGSYNEQFF.

The rearrangement joins TRBV6-4 to TRBJ1-6, with D uncertain. Germline V gives CDR1 MRHNA, CDR2 SNTAGT. The CDR3 covers 13 residues. V lost 2 bases and J 10 bases, leaving 9 bases between the germline ends. This CDR3 reads CASSDRVDSPLHF. Here the CDR3 DNA reads TGTGCCAGCAGTGACAGGGTCGACTCACCCCTCCACTTT.

The chain uses TRBV30 and TRBJ2-2, with D unresolved. Germline V gives CDR1 GTSNPN, CDR2 SVGIG (reference sequence). The germline V and J ends were trimmed by 1 base and 7 bases, with 4 bases remaining between them. This CDR3 is built from 11 residues. CDR3 nucleotides: TGTGCCTGGAGTGAACTCGGGGAGCTGTTTTTT. Translated: CAWSELGELFF.

V gene TRBV2 combines with J gene TRBJ1-5; 8 bases match TRBD1. The CDR3 totals 14 residues. Unmatched junction bases numbered 6, after V lost 6 bases and J lost 5 bases. Germline V lookup: CDR1 SNHLY, CDR2 FYNNEI. CDR3 nucleotides: TGTGCCAGCAGGCTGGCAGGGGGCTATCAGCCCCAGCATTTT. Translated: CASRLAGGYQPQHF.

The chain has TRBV5-5 and TRBJ2-2, with 9 bases matching TRBD1. This CDR3 region has 16 residues. Germline CDR1 is SGHKS and CDR2 is YYEKEE (reference sequence). V shed 4 bases and J 5 bases; nucleotides not matched to a gene: 9. The CDR3, as DNA: TGTGCCAGCAGCGCACCACAGGGGGCAGAGACCGGGGAGCTGTTTTTT. Translating it yields CASSAPQGAETGELFF.

The chain combines TRBV7-9 with TRBJ1-6; no definite D call. The CDR3 sequence is 14 residues long. CDR1 SEHNR and CDR2 FQNEAQ come from the germline V gene (reference sequence). V lost 2 bases, J lost 4 bases, and 6 bases lay in between. CDR3 nucleotides: TGTGCCAGCAGCTTACGTGGTTATAATTCACCCCTCCACTTT. This sequence encodes CASSLRGYNSPLHF.

This chain links TRBV7-9 with TRBJ2-3; TRBD2 aligns across 14 bases. The trim removed 5 bases at V and 0 bases at J, leaving 10 bases unmatched. CDR3 size: 19 residues. Per the germline V gene, CDR1 is SEHNR and CDR2 is FQNEAQ (reference sequence). The chain's CDR3 is CASSLRTSGRPVSTDTQYF. The CDR3 DNA follows: TGTGCCAGCAGCCTTAGGACTAGCGGGAGGCCGGTTAGCACAGATACGCAGTATTTT. Supplemented by reference TRBV7-9 and TRBJ2-3, the full variable domain reads DTGVSQNPRHKITKRGQNVTFRCDPISEHNRLYWYRQTLGQGPEFLTYFQNEAQLEKSRLLSDRFSAERPKGSFSTLEIQRTEQGDSAMYLCASSLRTSGRPVSTDTQYFGPGTRLTVL.

This chain links TRBV6-5 with TRBJ1-1, with D perhaps matching TRBD1 (6 bases). The CDR3 is 14 residues long. The germline V gene has CDR1 MNHEY and CDR2 SVGAGI. The V and J ends lost 0 bases and 7 bases respectively, with 12 bases between them. Here the CDR3 DNA reads TGTGCCAGCAGTTACTCGAAGTCAGGGGTTGAAGCTTTCTTT. Translated, it gives CASSYSKSGVEAFF.

The chain carries TRBV29-1 and TRBJ2-7, with a weak D call TRBD2 (6 bases). The germline V and J ends were trimmed by 7 bases and 1 base, with 29 bases remaining between them. Germline V gene data show CDR1 as SQVTM and CDR2 as ANQGSEA. The CDR3 spans 18 residues. Written as DNA, the CDR3 is TGCAGCGCCCTGGGGCCCACTAGCAGAGATAATGCTTCCTACGAGCAGTACTTC. Amino acids: CSALGPTSRDNASYEQYF.

The chain combines TRBV5-5 with TRBJ1-3; perhaps TRBD1 as D (5 bases). There are 18 residues in the CDR3. Germline V gene data show CDR1 as SGHKS and CDR2 as YYEKEE (reference sequence). The V and J ends lost 0 bases and 3 bases respectively, with 19 bases between them. The CDR3 spells CASSLALGAGQRGNTIYF. The CDR3 nucleotides read TGTGCCAGCAGCTTGGCCTTAGGGGCAGGGCAGCGTGGAAACACCATATATTTT.

The chain combines TRBV7-9 with TRBJ2-1; unclear D gene. CDR3 size: 12 residues. The germline V gene has CDR1 SEHNR and CDR2 FQNEAQ (reference sequence). The germline V and J ends were trimmed by 6 bases and 8 bases, with 11 bases remaining between them. The CDR3 loop reads CASRRNLDEQFF. CDR3 sequence (DNA): TGTGCCAGCAGACGGAACCTGGATGAGCAGTTCTTC.

The chain recombines TRBV11-2 with TRBJ2-7, with D unresolved. This CDR3 contains 12 residues. Trimming left V 5 bases short and J 2 bases short, with 7 bases between. Germline V gives CDR1 SGHAT, CDR2 FQNNGV. This CDR3 is CASSPAPYEQYF. DNA for the CDR3: TGTGCCAGCAGCCCCGCCCCCTACGAGCAGTACTTC.

The V gene is TRBV10-3, the J gene TRBJ1-6; the match to TRBD1 covers 7 bases. CDR3 length: 16 amino acids. The V gene's germline CDR1 is ENHRY and CDR2 SYGVKD. V was clipped by 0 bases and J by 8 bases; unmatched bases: 7. The CDR3 DNA is TGTGCCATCAGTGAGTCATACAGGGGCCATGATTCACCCCTCCACTTT. This gives the protein CAISESYRGHDSPLHF.

This chain uses TRBV28 with TRBJ2-1; 7 bases are shared with TRBD1. Germline V gene lookup returns CDR1 MDHEN and CDR2 SYDVKM. The CDR3 consists of 15 residues. After removal of 7 bases from V and 7 bases from J, the junction contained 13 bases not matched to a gene. CDR3 DNA: TGTGCCAGCACCCTCGAGACAGGGACCCCGAATGAGCAGTTCTTC. Translation: CASTLETGTPNEQFF.

The rearrangement joins TRBV18 to TRBJ1-5; 9 bases are shared with TRBD1. Germline V gene lookup returns CDR1 KGHSH and CDR2 LQKENI. V lost 2 bases, J lost 0 bases, and 8 bases stayed unmatched. The CDR3 totals 18 residues. Written as DNA, the CDR3 is TGTGCCAGCTCACCATTACAGGGGGCGCCGGTTAGCAATCAGCCCCAGCATTTT. It is translated as CASSPLQGAPVSNQPQHF. The full variable domain, its missing parts supplied by reference TRBV18 and TRBJ1-5, is NAGVMQNPRHLVRRRGQEARLRCSPMKGHSHVYWYRQLPEEGLKFMVYLQKENIIDESGMPKERFSAEFPKEGPSILRIQQVVRGDSAAYFCASSPLQGAPVSNQPQHFGDGTRLSIL.

V is TRBV6-5 and J is TRBJ2-7, with TRBD1 identical over 8 bases. The CDR3 runs to 16 residues. Looked up from germline, CDR1 is MNHEY and CDR2 is SVGAGI. J was trimmed by 3 bases and V by 2 bases; bases with no gene match: 9. CDR3: CASSYRTGTGFYEQYF. CDR3 sequence (DNA): TGTGCCAGCAGTTACCGAACCGGGACAGGTTTCTACGAGCAGTACTTC.